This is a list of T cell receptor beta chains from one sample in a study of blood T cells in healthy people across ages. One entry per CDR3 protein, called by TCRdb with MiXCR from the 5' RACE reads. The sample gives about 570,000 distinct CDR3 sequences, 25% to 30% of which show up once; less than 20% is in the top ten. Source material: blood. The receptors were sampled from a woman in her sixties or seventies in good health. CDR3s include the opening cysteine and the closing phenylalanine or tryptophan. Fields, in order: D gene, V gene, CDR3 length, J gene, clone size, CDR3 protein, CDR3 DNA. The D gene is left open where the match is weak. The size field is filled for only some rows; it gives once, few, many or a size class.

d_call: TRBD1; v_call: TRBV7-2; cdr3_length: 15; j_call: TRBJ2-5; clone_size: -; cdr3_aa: CASGKPTGWSETQYF; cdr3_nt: TGTGCCAGCGGCAAGCCGACAGGGTGGTCAGAGACCCAGTACTTC
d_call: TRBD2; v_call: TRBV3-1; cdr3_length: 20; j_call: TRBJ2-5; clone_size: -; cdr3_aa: CASSQEDPPRCPTSWETQYF; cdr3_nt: TGTGCCAGCAGCCAAGAAGATCCACCAAGATGTCCGACTAGCTGGGAGACCCAGTACTTC
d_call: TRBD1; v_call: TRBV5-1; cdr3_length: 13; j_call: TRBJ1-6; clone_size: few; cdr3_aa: CASSRDSNSPLHF; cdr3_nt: TGCGCCAGCAGCAGGGACAGTAATTCACCCCTCCACTTT
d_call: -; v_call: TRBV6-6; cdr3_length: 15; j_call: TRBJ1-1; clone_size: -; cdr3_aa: CASSFPEARVTEAFF; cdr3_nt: TGTGCCAGCAGTTTCCCGGAAGCTAGGGTCACTGAAGCTTTCTTT
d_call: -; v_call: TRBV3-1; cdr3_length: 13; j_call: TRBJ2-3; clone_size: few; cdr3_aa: CASSQVLRDTQYF; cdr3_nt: TGTGCCAGCAGCCAAGTTCTGAGAGATACGCAGTATTTT
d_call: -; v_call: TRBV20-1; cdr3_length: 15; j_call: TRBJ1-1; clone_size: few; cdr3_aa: CSAPSPARGPNEAFF; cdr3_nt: TGCAGTGCCCCGAGTCCGGCACGGGGACCAAATGAAGCTTTCTTT
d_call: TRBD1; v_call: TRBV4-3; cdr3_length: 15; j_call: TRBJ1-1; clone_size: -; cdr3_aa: CASSRGTGSGTEAFF; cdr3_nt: TGCGCCAGCAGCCGAGGGACAGGGTCGGGGACTGAAGCTTTCTTT
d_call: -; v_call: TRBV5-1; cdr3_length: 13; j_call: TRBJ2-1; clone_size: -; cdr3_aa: CASSAPWNNGQFF; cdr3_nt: TGCGCCAGCAGCGCGCCCTGGAACAATGGGCAGTTCTTC
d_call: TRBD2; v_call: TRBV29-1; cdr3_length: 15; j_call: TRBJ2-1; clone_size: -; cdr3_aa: CSVSGGSGSYNEQFF; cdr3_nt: TGCAGCGTTTCGGGAGGGAGTGGCTCCTACAATGAGCAGTTCTTC
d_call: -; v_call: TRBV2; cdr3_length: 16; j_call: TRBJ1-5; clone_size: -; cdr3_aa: CASSTGVGGVGQPQHF; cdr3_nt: TGTGCCAGCAGCACCGGAGTTGGGGGGGTCGGTCAGCCCCAGCATTTT
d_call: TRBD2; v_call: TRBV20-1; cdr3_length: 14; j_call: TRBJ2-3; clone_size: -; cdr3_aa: CSASLAGVGGTQYF; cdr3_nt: TGCAGTGCTAGTCTAGCGGGGGTTGGGGGAACGCAGTATTTT
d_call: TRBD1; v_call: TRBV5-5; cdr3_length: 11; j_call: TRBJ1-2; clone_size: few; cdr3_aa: CASSQGQGYTF; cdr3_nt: TGTGCCAGCAGCCAAGGACAGGGTTACACCTTC
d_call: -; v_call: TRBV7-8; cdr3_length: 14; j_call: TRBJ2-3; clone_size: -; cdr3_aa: CASSQTRGTDTQYF; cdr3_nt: TGTGCCAGCAGTCAAACGAGGGGAACAGATACGCAGTATTTT
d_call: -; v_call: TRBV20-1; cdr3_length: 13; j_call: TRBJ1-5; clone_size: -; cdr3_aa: CSARDDRNQPQHF; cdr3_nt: TGCAGTGCTAGAGATGACAGAAATCAGCCCCAGCATTTT
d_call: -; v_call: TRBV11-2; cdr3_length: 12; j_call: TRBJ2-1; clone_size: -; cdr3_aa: CASSTSRDEQFF; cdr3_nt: TGTGCCAGCAGCACATCTAGGGATGAGCAGTTCTTC
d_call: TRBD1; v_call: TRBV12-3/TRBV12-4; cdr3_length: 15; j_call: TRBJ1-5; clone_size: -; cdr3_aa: CASSLGRTGDQPQHF; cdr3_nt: TGTGCCAGCAGTTTAGGCAGGACAGGGGACCAGCCCCAGCATTTT
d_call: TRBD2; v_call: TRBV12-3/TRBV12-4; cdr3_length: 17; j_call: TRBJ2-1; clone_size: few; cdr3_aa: CASSLRRLAGGRDEQFF; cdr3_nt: TGTGCCAGCAGTTTGCGGCGACTAGCGGGGGGGCGGGATGAGCAGTTCTTC
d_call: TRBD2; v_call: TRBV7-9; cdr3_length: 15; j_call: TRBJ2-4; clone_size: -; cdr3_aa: CASSLLAGGKNIQYF; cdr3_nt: TGTGCCAGCAGCTTGCTAGCGGGGGGCAAAAACATTCAGTACTTC
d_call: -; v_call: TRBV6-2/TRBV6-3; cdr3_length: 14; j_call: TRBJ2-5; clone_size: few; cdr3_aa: CASSPQRSQETQYF; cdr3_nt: TGTGCCAGCAGTCCCCAGAGAAGTCAAGAGACCCAGTACTTC
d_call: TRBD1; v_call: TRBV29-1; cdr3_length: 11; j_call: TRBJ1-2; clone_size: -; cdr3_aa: CSTRQGDGYTF; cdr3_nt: TGCAGCACCAGACAGGGGGATGGCTACACCTTC
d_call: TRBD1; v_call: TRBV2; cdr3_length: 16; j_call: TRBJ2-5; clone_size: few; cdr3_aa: CASSESEGAGSETQYF; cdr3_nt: TGTGCCAGCAGTGAAAGCGAGGGGGCGGGTTCAGAGACCCAGTACTTC
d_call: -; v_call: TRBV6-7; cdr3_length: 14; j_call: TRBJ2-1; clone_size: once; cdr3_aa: CASVRSQTFNEQFF; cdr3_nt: TGTGCCAGCGTACGGTCCCAAACCTTTAATGAGCAGTTCTTC
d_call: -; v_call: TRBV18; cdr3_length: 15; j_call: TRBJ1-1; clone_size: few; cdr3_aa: CASSPENKPNTEAFF; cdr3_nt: TGTGCCAGCTCACCGGAAAACAAGCCGAACACTGAAGCTTTCTTT
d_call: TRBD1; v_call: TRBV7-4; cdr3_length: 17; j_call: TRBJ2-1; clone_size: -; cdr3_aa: CAGSSPPGQGSLNEQFF; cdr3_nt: TGTGCCGGCAGCAGCCCGCCGGGACAGGGGAGTTTAAATGAGCAGTTCTTC
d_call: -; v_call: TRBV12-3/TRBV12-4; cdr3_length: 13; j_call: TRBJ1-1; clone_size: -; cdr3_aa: CASTRGPDTEAFF; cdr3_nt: TGTGCCAGCACCCGGGGGCCGGACACTGAAGCTTTCTTT
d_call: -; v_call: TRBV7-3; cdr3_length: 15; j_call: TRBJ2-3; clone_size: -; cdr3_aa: CASSLNSRGLDTQYF; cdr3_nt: TGTGCCAGCAGCTTAAATTCCCGGGGACTGGATACGCAGTATTTT
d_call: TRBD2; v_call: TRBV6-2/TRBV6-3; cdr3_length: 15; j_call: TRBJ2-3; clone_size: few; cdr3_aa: CASSYSAGSTDTQYF; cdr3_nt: TGTGCCAGCAGTTACTCAGCGGGGAGCACAGATACGCAGTATTTT
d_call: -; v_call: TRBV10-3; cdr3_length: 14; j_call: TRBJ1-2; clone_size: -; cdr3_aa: CAISESGGNYGYTF; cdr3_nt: TGTGCCATCAGTGAGTCCGGAGGGAACTATGGCTACACCTTC
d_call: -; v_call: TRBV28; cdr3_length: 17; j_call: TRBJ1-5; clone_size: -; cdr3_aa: CASRGFGGGYSNQPQHF; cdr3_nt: TGTGCCAGCAGGGGGTTTGGAGGGGGTTATAGCAATCAGCCCCAGCATTTT
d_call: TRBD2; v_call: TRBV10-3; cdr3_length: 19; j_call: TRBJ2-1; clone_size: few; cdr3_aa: CAISERRTSGGRSYNEQFF; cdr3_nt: TGTGCCATCAGTGAGCGACGGACTAGCGGGGGAAGGTCCTACAATGAGCAGTTCTTC